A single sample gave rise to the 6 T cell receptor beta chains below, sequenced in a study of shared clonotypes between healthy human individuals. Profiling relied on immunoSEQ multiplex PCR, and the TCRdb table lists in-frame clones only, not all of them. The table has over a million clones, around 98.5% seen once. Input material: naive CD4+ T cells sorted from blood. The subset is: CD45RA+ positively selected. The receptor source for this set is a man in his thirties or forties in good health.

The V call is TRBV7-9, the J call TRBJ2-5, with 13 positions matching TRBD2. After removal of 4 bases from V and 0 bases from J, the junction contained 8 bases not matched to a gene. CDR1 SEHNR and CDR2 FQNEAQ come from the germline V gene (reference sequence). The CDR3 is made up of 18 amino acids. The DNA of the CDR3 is TGTGCCAGCAGCTCTGGACTAGCGGGAGAGGGGAACCAAGAGACCCAGTACTTC. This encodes CASSSGLAGEGNQETQYF.

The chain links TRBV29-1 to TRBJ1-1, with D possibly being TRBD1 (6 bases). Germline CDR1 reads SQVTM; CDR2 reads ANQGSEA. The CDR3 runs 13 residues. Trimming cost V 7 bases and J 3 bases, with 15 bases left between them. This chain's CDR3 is CSGITGMYTEAFF. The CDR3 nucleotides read TGCAGCGGGATTACAGGGATGTACACTGAAGCTTTCTTT.

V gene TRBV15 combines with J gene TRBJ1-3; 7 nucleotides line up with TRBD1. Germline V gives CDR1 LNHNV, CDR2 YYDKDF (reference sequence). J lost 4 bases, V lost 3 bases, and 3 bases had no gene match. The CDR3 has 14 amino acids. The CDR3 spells CATSRTGTGNTIYF. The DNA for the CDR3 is TGTGCCACCAGCAGGACAGGGACCGGAAACACCATATATTTT.

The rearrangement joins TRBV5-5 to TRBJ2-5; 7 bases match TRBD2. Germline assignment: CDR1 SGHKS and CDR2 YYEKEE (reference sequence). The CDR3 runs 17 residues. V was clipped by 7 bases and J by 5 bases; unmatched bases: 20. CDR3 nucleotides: TGTGCCAGCGCAAAATCGACCCGGGGGGAGCTTTGGGAGACCCAGTACTTC. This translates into CASAKSTRGELWETQYF.

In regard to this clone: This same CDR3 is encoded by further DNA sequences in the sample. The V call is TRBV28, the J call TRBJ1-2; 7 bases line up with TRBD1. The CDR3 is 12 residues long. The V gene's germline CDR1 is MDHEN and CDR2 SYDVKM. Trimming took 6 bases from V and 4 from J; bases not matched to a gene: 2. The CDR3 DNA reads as TGTGCCAGCAGGCCAGGGGGCTATGGCTACACCTTC. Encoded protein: CASRPGGYGYTF.

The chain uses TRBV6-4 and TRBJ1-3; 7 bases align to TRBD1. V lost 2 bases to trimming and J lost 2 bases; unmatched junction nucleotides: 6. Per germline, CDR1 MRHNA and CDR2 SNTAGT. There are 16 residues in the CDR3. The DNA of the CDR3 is TGTGCCAGCAGTGACAGTCCCCAGGGGGCTGGAAACACCATATATTTT. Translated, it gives CASSDSPQGAGNTIYF.